The 20 T cell receptor beta chains presented below share a single source sample, sequenced in a study of T cell repertoires in cytomegalovirus infection. These receptors have no identified antigens. TCRdb analysed the reads with MiXCR anew, one entry per CDR3 protein. The sample carries about 220,000 distinct CDR3 sequences, around 40% recorded once. The source was CD8+ T cells from cultured PBMCs, collected from culture after CMV antigen stimulation. These receptors were obtained from a human donor in good health (CMV status not recorded). Some clones in this sample may be carry-over from other donors' samples.

The chain uses TRBV27 and TRBJ2-7; TRBD2 matches 12 bases. Germline loops: CDR1 MNHEY, CDR2 SMNVEV (reference sequence). The ends lost 2 bases at V and 6 bases at J; junction bases unmatched: 5. This CDR3 is built from 15 residues. This chain's CDR3 is CASSLEASGRGEQYF. The CDR3 region has the DNA TGTGCCAGCAGTTTAGAGGCTAGCGGGAGGGGCGAGCAGTACTTC.

This chain links TRBV16 with TRBJ1-1, with unresolved D. Germline loops: CDR1 KGHSY, CDR2 FQNENV. This CDR3 is 12 amino acids long. V was trimmed by 7 bases and J by 2 bases, leaving 8 bases between them. The CDR3 nucleotides read TGTGCCAGCAACCGCGAAAACACTGAAGCTTTCTTT. This encodes CASNRENTEAFF. Full variable domain (remainder filled in from reference TRBV16 and TRBJ1-1): GEEVAQTPKHLVRGEGQKAKLYCAPIKGHSYVFWYQQVLKNEFKFLISFQNENVFDETGMPKERFSAKCLPNSPCSLEIQATKLEDSAVYFCASNRENTEAFFGQGTRLTVV.

This chain connects TRBV7-6 to TRBJ1-1; weak D call: TRBD1 (6 bases). Germline V gene sequence: CDR1 SGHVS, CDR2 FNYEAQ. The V and J ends lost 5 bases and 0 bases respectively, with 13 bases between them. This CDR3 is built from 15 residues. CDR3 bases: TGTGCCAGCAGCCCCCCCAGGGGCATGAACACTGAAGCTTTCTTT. Its protein is CASSPPRGMNTEAFF.

This sequence joins TRBV5-3 and TRBJ2-1, with TRBD2 matching over 14 bases. TRBV5-3 belongs to the ORF category, with a function that is uncertain. Losses at the gene ends were 8 bases for V and 6 bases for J; bases not matched to a gene: 7. The CDR3 sequence is 15 residues long. The CDR3 spells CASRPGTSGSNEQFF. CDR3 bases: TGTGCCAGCAGACCTGGGACTAGCGGGAGCAATGAGCAGTTCTTC.

V gene TRBV7-9 combines with J gene TRBJ2-3, with TRBD2 matching 10 bases. The CDR3 totals 18 residues. Trimming cost V 8 bases and J 5 bases; bases outside gene matches: 19. Germline V CDR1 and CDR2: SEHNR, FQNEAQ (reference sequence). CDR3 sequence: CASHQTLRQREGRDTQYF. The CDR3 coding sequence is TGTGCCAGCCATCAGACCCTGCGTCAGCGGGAGGGGAGAGATACGCAGTATTTT.

The rearrangement links TRBV7-4 to TRBJ2-1, with D unresolved. Germline CDR1 and CDR2: SGHVT and SQSDAQ. The CDR3 is made up of 15 amino acids. V was shortened by 5 bases and J by 5 bases, with 16 bases between the two germline ends. In DNA form, the CDR3 reads TGTGCCAGCAGCGCCCCTACCAGTCCCCACAATGAGCAGTTCTTC. This translates into CASSAPTSPHNEQFF.

This sequence joins TRBV19 and TRBJ2-3; possible D gene TRBD2, 5 bases. This CDR3 is 17 amino acids long. The V gene's germline CDR1 is LNHDA and CDR2 SQIVND (reference sequence). V was trimmed by 3 bases and J by 0 bases, leaving 16 bases between them. The CDR3 reads CASSMRVYKLSTDTQYF. The CDR3 nucleotides read TGTGCCAGTAGTATGCGGGTTTATAAGCTCAGCACAGATACGCAGTATTTT.

The rearrangement joins TRBV30 to TRBJ2-3; a possible D gene is TRBD1 (6 bases). Deletions cut 0 bases from V and 0 bases from J, with 16 bases between. The CDR3 runs 17 residues. Germline lookup yields CDR1 GTSNPN and CDR2 SVGIG (reference sequence). The CDR3 nucleotides are TGTGCCTGGAGTGTACGGGGTCGGGACAAAAGCACAGATACGCAGTATTTT. Its protein is CAWSVRGRDKSTDTQYF. The full variable domain, its missing parts supplied by reference TRBV30 and TRBJ2-3, is SQTIHQWPATLVQPVGSPLSLECTVEGTSNPNLYWYRQAAGRGLQLLFYSVGIGQISSEVPQNLSASRPQDRQFILSSKKLLLSDSGFYLCAWSVRGRDKSTDTQYFGPGTRLTVL.

The V gene is TRBV11-3, the J gene TRBJ1-1; D not resolved. The germline CDR1 and CDR2 sequences are SGHNT and YENEEA. The CDR3 runs 13 residues. With 5 bases removed from V and 2 bases from J, the gap between germline ends came to 9 bases. In DNA form, the CDR3 reads TGTGCCAGCAGCGAAGGGCCCAACACTGAAGCTTTCTTT. It is translated as CASSEGPNTEAFF. Full variable domain (rest looked up from reference TRBV11-3 and TRBJ1-1): EAGVVQSPRYKIIEKKQPVAFWCNPISGHNTLYWYLQNLGQGPELLIRYENEEAVDDSQLPKDRFSAERLKGVDSTLKIQPAELGDSAVYLCASSEGPNTEAFFGQGTRLTVV.

The chain couples TRBV12-5 to TRBJ2-1, with D possibly matching TRBD2 (6 bases). V was clipped by 1 base and J by 10 bases, with 8 bases between them. Per the germline V gene, CDR1 is LGHNT and CDR2 is FRNRAP. The CDR3 extends over 12 amino acids. The CDR3 protein is CASGLGLAEQFF. CDR3 DNA sequence: TGTGCTAGTGGTTTGGGGCTAGCGGAGCAGTTCTTC.

This clonotype was detected a few times. This chain joins TRBV7-9 and TRBJ2-1, with D perhaps matching TRBD2 (5 bases). Germline CDR1 is SEHNR and CDR2 is FQNEAQ (reference sequence). CDR3 length: 14 amino acids. The ends were cut back, 1 base at V and 10 bases at J, with 14 bases in the middle. In DNA form, the CDR3 reads TGTGCCAGCAGCTTAGTTTTGGCCGGGGAAGAGCAGTTCTTC. Protein sequence: CASSLVLAGEEQFF.

The chain has TRBV19 and TRBJ1-1, with TRBD1 matching over 8 bases. J lost 1 base, V lost 7 bases, and 8 bases had no gene match. CDR1 LNHDA and CDR2 SQIVND come from the germline V gene (reference sequence). This CDR3 is 15 amino acids long. Written as DNA, the CDR3 is TGTGCCAGTAACCCGGACAGGGAGGGGAACACTGAAGCTTTCTTT. Protein: CASNPDREGNTEAFF. The full variable domain, with the rest looked up from reference TRBV19 and TRBJ1-1, is DGGITQSPKYLFRKEGQNVTLSCEQNLNHDAMYWYRQDPGQGLRLIYYSQIVNDFQKGDIAEGYSVSREKKESFPLTVTSAQKNPTAFYLCASNPDREGNTEAFFGQGTRLTVV.

Remarks on this clonotype: The junction and the germline gene differ at one end; a read error may be behind it. The rearrangement uses TRBV19 and TRBJ2-1, with a weak D call TRBD1 (5 bases). The CDR3 length is 14 residues. Germline V gene data show CDR1 as LNHDA and CDR2 as SQIVND (reference sequence). The CDR3 nucleotides are TGTGCCAGTAGTATAGGCTTGGGGCGGAACCCACAGGTATTC. Translation: CASSIGLGRNPQVF.

This clonotype has at least ten counts. The rearrangement links TRBV7-8 to TRBJ1-1; tentatively, D is TRBD1 (6 bases). The germline V gene encodes CDR1 SGHVS and CDR2 FQNEAQ. Deletions cut 1 base from V and 2 bases from J, with 8 bases between. The CDR3 consists of 14 residues. CDR3 sequence (DNA): TGTGCCAGCAGCTTAGGGGGGCTCAACACTGAAGCTTTCTTT. Amino acid sequence: CASSLGGLNTEAFF. The full variable domain, in which reference TRBV7-8 and TRBJ1-1 provide the parts outside the CDR3, is GAGVSQSPRYKVAKRGQDVALRCDPISGHVSLFWYQQALGQGPEFLTYFQNEAQLDKSGLPSDRFFAERPEGSVSTLKIQRTQQEDSAVYLCASSLGGLNTEAFFGQGTRLTVV.

Here the CDR3 reads CASSWTSGYEQYF. In DNA, the CDR3 is TGCGCCAGTTCATGGACTAGCGGATACGAGCAGTACTTC. This chain links TRBV5-1 with TRBJ2-7; TRBD2 agrees at 10 bases. The J segment lost 4 bases and the V segment lost 8 bases, leaving 6 bases of the junction unmatched. Germline-derived CDR1 and CDR2 are SGHRS and YFSETQ. The CDR3 has 13 residues.

This clonotype was seen a few times. This rearrangement joins TRBV25-1 to TRBJ2-5; 7 nucleotides line up with TRBD2. Germline V lookup: CDR1 MGHDK, CDR2 SYGVNS. The CDR3 sequence is 12 residues long. Trimming took 6 bases from V and 5 from J; bases not matched to a gene: 3. The CDR3 DNA is TGTGCCAGCAGACCCGGGGGGGAGACCCAGTACTTC. The encoded protein is CASRPGGETQYF.

The rearrangement uses TRBV27 and TRBJ2-1; D might be TRBD1 (8 bases). The CDR3 is 15 residues long. Trimming left V 9 bases short and J 0 bases short, with 15 bases between. Per the germline V gene, CDR1 is MNHEY and CDR2 is SMNVEV (reference sequence). The CDR3 sequence: CASGRDRTSYNEQFF. CDR3 coding DNA: TGTGCCAGTGGGAGGGACAGGACCTCCTACAATGAGCAGTTCTTC.

The chain couples TRBV29-1 to TRBJ2-7; D call uncertain. Trimming took 4 bases from V and 3 from J, leaving 7 bases between them. Per germline, CDR1 SQVTM and CDR2 ANQGSEA. The CDR3 spans 11 residues. DNA of the CDR3: TGCAGCGTTGGAGGTGGCTACGAGCAGTACTTC. Its translation: CSVGGGYEQYF.

This chain links TRBV12-3 or TRBV12-4 with TRBJ2-3; D is tentatively TRBD1 or TRBD2 (6 bases each). Trimming stripped 3 bases from V and 2 bases from J, with 9 bases between. The CDR3 is made up of 14 amino acids. CDR3 residues: CASSLRGATDTQYF. The CDR3 DNA reads as TGTGCCAGCAGTTTGAGGGGGGCCACAGATACGCAGTATTTT.

Concerning this clonotype itself: Just one base apart from a much larger clone, this may be a read error. V is TRBV7-6 and J is TRBJ2-7, with 9 nucleotides matching TRBD2. The CDR3 totals 16 residues. The V gene's germline CDR1 is SGHVS and CDR2 FNYEAQ. The CDR3 protein is CASSLASGRLSYDQYF. As DNA, the CDR3 is TGTGCCAGCAGCTTAGCTAGCGGGAGACTGTCCTACGATCAGTACTTC.